A selection of T cell receptor beta chains follows, all from one sample in a study of T cell responses to AZD1222 COVID-19 vaccine. Data came from immunoSEQ multiplex PCR; TCRdb stores just in-frame clones and leaves some out. There are 120,000 or so clones in the sample; approximately 86% occur only once, and around 2.9% lies in the top ten. Sequencing used peripheral blood, obtained 28 days after the second AZD1222 dose. The receptors here all came from an adult who received the AZD1222 COVID-19 vaccine. CDR3s leave out the opening cysteine and the closing phenylalanine or tryptophan. The D gene is left open where the match is weak. Rows give clone size only sometimes, using once, few, many, or a class for an expanded clone.

V gene	clone size	J gene	D gene	CDR3 protein
TRBV4-3	-	TRBJ2-7	-	ASSHSLGNHHEQY
TRBV19	-	TRBJ1-2	-	ASSIVLEFGGYT
TRBV30	once	TRBJ1-1	-	AWSGTAEAF
TRBV21-1	-	TRBJ1-5	-	ASSGGTGGFSQPQH
TRBV5-5	-	TRBJ2-1	-	ASSLKAVYNEQF
TRBV2	-	TRBJ1-5	-	ASGRDTNQPQH
TRBV21-1	-	TRBJ2-6	-	ASSKNGGANVLT
TRBV7-9	-	TRBJ2-7	TRBD2	ASSPRGGGVIEQY
TRBV18	-	TRBJ2-7	-	ASSGSGTSGEQY
TRBV6-5	-	TRBJ2-1	-	ASSPLNEQF
TRBV20-1	once	TRBJ2-3	TRBD2	SASGGGASTRTDTQY
TRBV3-1/TRBV3-2	-	TRBJ2-7	-	ASSQDKFPYEQY
TRBV6-2/TRBV6-3	once	TRBJ2-7	TRBD1	ASSYRDRGAYEQY
TRBV5-1	-	TRBJ1-6	-	ASSLETGSPLH
TRBV6-5	-	TRBJ2-5	-	ASSYSGMETQY
TRBV14	-	TRBJ2-1	-	ASSQLGPTYNEQF
TRBV7-9	-	TRBJ2-5	TRBD2	ASSRTSGAQETQY
TRBV9	-	TRBJ1-3	-	ASSPVDISGNTIY
TRBV7-2	-	TRBJ1-2	TRBD1	ASSYGTGGRSYGYT
TRBV6-5	-	TRBJ1-1	-	ASRKGVNTEAF
TRBV11-3	-	TRBJ1-2	-	ASSPRSGYGYT
TRBV7-9	-	TRBJ1-1	-	ASSLIGTEAF
TRBV6-2/TRBV6-3	-	TRBJ2-3	-	ASSPRDTDTQY
TRBV28	-	TRBJ1-2	TRBD1	ASSAGTEVNYGYT